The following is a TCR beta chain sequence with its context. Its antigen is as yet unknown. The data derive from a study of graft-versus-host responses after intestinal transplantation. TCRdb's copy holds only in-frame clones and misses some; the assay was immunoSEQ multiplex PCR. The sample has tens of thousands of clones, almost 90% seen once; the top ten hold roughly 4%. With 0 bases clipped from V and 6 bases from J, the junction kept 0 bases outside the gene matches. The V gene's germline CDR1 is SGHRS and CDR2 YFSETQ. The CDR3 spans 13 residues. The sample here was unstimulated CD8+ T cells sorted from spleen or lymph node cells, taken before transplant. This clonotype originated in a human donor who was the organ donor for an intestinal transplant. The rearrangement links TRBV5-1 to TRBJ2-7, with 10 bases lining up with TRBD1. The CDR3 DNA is TGCGCCAGCAGCTTGGGGACAGGGGGCGAGCAGTACGTC. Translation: CASSLGTGGEQYV.